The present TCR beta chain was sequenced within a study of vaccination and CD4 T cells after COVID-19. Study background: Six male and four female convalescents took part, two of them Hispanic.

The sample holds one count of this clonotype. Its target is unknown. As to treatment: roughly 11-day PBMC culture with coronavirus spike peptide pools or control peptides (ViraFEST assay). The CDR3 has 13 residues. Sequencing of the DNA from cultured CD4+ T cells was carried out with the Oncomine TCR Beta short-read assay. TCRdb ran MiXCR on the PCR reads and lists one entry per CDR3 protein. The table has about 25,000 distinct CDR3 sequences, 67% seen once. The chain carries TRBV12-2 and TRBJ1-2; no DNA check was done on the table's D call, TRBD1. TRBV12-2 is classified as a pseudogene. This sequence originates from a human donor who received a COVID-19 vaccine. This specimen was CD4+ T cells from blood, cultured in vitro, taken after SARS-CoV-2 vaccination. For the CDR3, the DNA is TGTGCAAGTCGCACAGGACGGTTGCGGGGCTACACCTTC. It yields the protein CASRTGRLRGYTF.